These 27 T cell receptor beta chains share one sample of origin, sequenced in a study of shared clonotypes between healthy human individuals. The assay was immunoSEQ multiplex PCR, and TCRdb's table has in-frame clones only and misses some. The table shows about 2 million clones, with 85% to 95% occurring only once. Material for sequencing was naive CD4+ T cells sorted from blood. As for subset: CD45RA+ positively selected. These receptor sequences come from a man between 18 and 29 years old in good health.

This chain connects TRBV5-8 to TRBJ1-1, with a weak D call TRBD1 (6 bases). Trimming removed 9 bases from V and 5 bases from J, with 17 bases in between. This CDR3 is 13 amino acids long. CDR1 is SGHTS and CDR2 is YDEGEE in the germline V gene. The CDR3 region is CATGRQGRTEAFF. The DNA for the CDR3 is TGTGCCACCGGGAGGCAGGGGAGAACTGAAGCTTTCTTT.

The chain is built from TRBV6-5 and TRBJ2-7; D assignment may be TRBD1 or TRBD2 (6 bases each). The CDR3 sequence is 14 residues long. Germline V gene data show CDR1 as MNHEY and CDR2 as SVGAGI. Trimming took off 6 bases at V and 1 base at J, with 13 bases between the two ends. Here the CDR3 reads CASSLGGLSYEQYF. The CDR3 bases are TGTGCCAGCAGCCTAGGGGGACTTTCCTACGAGCAGTACTTC.

The chain has TRBV9 and TRBJ2-7; 10 positions match TRBD1. The CDR3 loop spans 16 amino acids. The V gene's germline CDR1 is SGDLS and CDR2 YYNGEE. The ends lost 0 bases at V and 6 bases at J; junction bases unmatched: 9. The CDR3 reads CASSVGGTGVGAEQYF. CDR3 in DNA: TGTGCCAGCAGCGTAGGTGGGACAGGGGTGGGTGCCGAGCAGTACTTC.

The chain couples TRBV5-1 to TRBJ2-3; weak D call: TRBD2 (6 bases). From germline, CDR1 is SGHRS and CDR2 YFSETQ. The CDR3 has 14 amino acids. V was pared by 4 bases and J by 2 bases, with 11 bases between. The chain's CDR3 is CASSGDWDTDTQYF. CDR3 DNA: TGCGCCAGCAGCGGGGACTGGGACACAGATACGCAGTATTTT.

The gene calls are TRBV15 and TRBJ1-6; D gene unclear. This CDR3 contains 13 residues. The germline V gene encodes CDR1 LNHNV and CDR2 YYDKDF (reference sequence). The DNA of the CDR3 is TGTGCTACTCAAAGAGTATATAATTCACCCCTCCACTTT. Amino acid sequence: CATQRVYNSPLHF.

The rearrangement joins TRBV2 to TRBJ1-4; D is unclear. The length of the CDR3 is 16 residues. Germline V gene data show CDR1 as SNHLY and CDR2 as FYNNEI. Trimming shortened V by 6 bases and J by 2 bases, and 16 bases separated the two germline ends. The CDR3 is CASSLSGSATNEKLFF. For the CDR3, the DNA is TGTGCCAGCAGCCTCAGCGGCTCGGCGACTAATGAAAAACTGTTTTTT.

The chain has TRBV6-5 and TRBJ1-1; D call uncertain. Trimming took off 8 bases at V and 0 bases at J, with 4 bases between the two ends. The CDR3 spans 11 residues. Germline V gene sequence: CDR1 MNHEY, CDR2 SVGAGI. CDR3 bases: TGTGCCAGCCGAGTGAACACTGAAGCTTTCTTT. Translation: CASRVNTEAFF.

On this clone itself: Other DNA sequences within the sample encode an identical CDR3. V gene TRBV28 combines with J gene TRBJ2-7; D gene uncertain. The V gene lost 6 bases and the J gene lost 4 bases, with 10 bases spanning the gap. Germline CDR1 is MDHEN and CDR2 is SYDVKM. CDR3 length: 12 amino acids. The CDR3 sequence is CASSLDRYEQYF. The CDR3 nucleotides read TGTGCCAGCAGCCTCGATCGATACGAGCAGTACTTC. Full variable domain (remainder filled in from reference TRBV28 and TRBJ2-7): DVKVTQSSRYLVKRTGEKVFLECVQDMDHENMFWYRQDPGLGLRLIYFSYDVKMKEKGDIPEGYSVSREKKERFSLILESASTNQTSMYLCASSLDRYEQYFGPGTRLTVT.

The V and J genes are TRBV27 and TRBJ2-7; 9 bases align to TRBD1. J lost 5 bases, V lost 5 bases, and 7 bases had no gene match. The CDR3 runs 14 residues. Germline V lookup: CDR1 MNHEY, CDR2 SMNVEV (reference sequence). The CDR3: CASSTTGTGNEQYF. The CDR3 nucleotides are TGTGCCAGCAGTACCACCGGGACAGGGAACGAGCAGTACTTC.

The chain combines TRBV29-1 with TRBJ1-1; 7 nucleotides align to TRBD1. CDR3 length equals 14 residues. The V gene end was trimmed by 1 base and the J gene end by 2 bases; junction bases not matched to a gene: 4. The germline CDR1 and CDR2 sequences are SQVTM and ANQGSEA. The CDR3 coding sequence is TGCAGCGTTGAAGTCAGGGGGATTAACACTGAAGCTTTCTTT. This gives the protein CSVEVRGINTEAFF.

The V and J genes are TRBV13 and TRBJ2-2, with D uncertain. The CDR3 consists of 15 residues. Trimming left V 5 bases short and J 5 bases short, with 15 bases between. CDR1 and CDR2 (germline): PRHDT, FYEKMQ (reference sequence). Here the CDR3 DNA reads TGTGCCAGCAGCGCAGGCCGATTAAGGACCGGGGAGCTGTTTTTT. This sequence encodes CASSAGRLRTGELFF.

V and J are TRBV18 and TRBJ1-6; D remains ambiguous. Germline V CDR1 and CDR2: KGHSH, LQKENI. Trimming shortened V by 4 bases and J by 9 bases, and 7 bases separated the two germline ends. This CDR3 has 12 amino acids. The CDR3 region is CASSLGSSPLHF. As DNA, the CDR3 is TGTGCCAGCTCACTCGGCAGTTCACCCCTCCACTTT.

The chain recombines TRBV28 with TRBJ1-6, with TRBD1 as a possible D gene (5 bases). Per germline, CDR1 MDHEN and CDR2 SYDVKM. The V end lost 6 bases, the J end lost 2 bases, and 11 bases lay between the germline ends. The length of the CDR3 is 15 residues. CDR3 sequence reads: CASSGGQTYNSPLHF. In DNA form, the CDR3 reads TGTGCCAGCAGCGGGGGTCAGACCTATAATTCACCCCTCCACTTT.

The chain joins TRBV19 to TRBJ2-7; 13 bases map to TRBD2. This CDR3 is 14 amino acids long. V lost 7 bases, J lost 2 bases, and 2 bases stayed unmatched. The V gene's germline CDR1 is LNHDA and CDR2 SQIVND (reference sequence). The CDR3 sequence: CASKLAGGTYEQYF. CDR3 nucleotides: TGTGCCAGTAAACTAGCGGGAGGGACCTACGAGCAGTACTTC. The entire variable domain, with the rest obtained from reference TRBV19 and TRBJ2-7, is as follows: DGGITQSPKYLFRKEGQNVTLSCEQNLNHDAMYWYRQDPGQGLRLIYYSQIVNDFQKGDIAEGYSVSREKKESFPLTVTSAQKNPTAFYLCASKLAGGTYEQYFGPGTRLTVT.

The chain recombines TRBV7-6 with TRBJ2-3, with 9 bases aligning to TRBD1. The CDR3 totals 17 residues. The germline gives CDR1 SGHVS, CDR2 FNYEAQ. V shed 5 bases, J shed 6 bases, and the junction held 15 bases outside the gene matches. The CDR3 loop is CASSPHGTGHNPDTQYF. The DNA of the CDR3 is TGTGCCAGCAGCCCTCACGGGACAGGGCATAATCCCGATACGCAGTATTTT.

There are a few counts of this clone. V is TRBV2 and J is TRBJ1-5; D is uncertain. Germline V gives CDR1 SNHLY, CDR2 FYNNEI. Trimming stripped 3 bases from V and 1 base from J, with 10 bases between. The CDR3 runs to 15 residues. CDR3 protein: CASSDSGLSNQPQHF. DNA of the CDR3: TGTGCCAGCAGTGATTCTGGCCTGAGCAATCAGCCCCAGCATTTT. The variable domain in full, completed from reference TRBV2 and TRBJ1-5, reads EPEVTQTPSHQVTQMGQEVILRCVPISNHLYFYWYRQILGQKVEFLVSFYNNEISEKSEIFDDQFSVERPDGSNFTLKIRSTKLEDSAMYFCASSDSGLSNQPQHFGDGTRLSIL.

The V call is TRBV10-2, the J call TRBJ1-1; 9 bases are shared with TRBD1. Unmatched junction bases numbered 8, after V lost 6 bases and J lost 3 bases. Looked up from germline, CDR1 is WSHSY and CDR2 is SAAADI. The CDR3 runs 15 residues. CDR3 sequence reads: CASSNLGQGDTEAFF. For the CDR3, the DNA is TGCGCCAGCAGCAACCTGGGACAGGGCGACACTGAAGCTTTCTTT.

The chain couples TRBV6-5 to TRBJ1-2; no clear D. V was pared by 2 bases and J by 7 bases, with 11 bases between. CDR1 and CDR2 (germline): MNHEY, SVGAGI. This CDR3 has 13 residues. CDR3 coding DNA: TGTGCCAGCAGTTACGTGGCAGGCGGTGGCTACACCTTC. It encodes CASSYVAGGGYTF.

The V gene is TRBV18, the J gene TRBJ1-2, with D perhaps matching TRBD1 (6 bases). CDR1 and CDR2 from the germline V gene are KGHSH and LQKENI. V lost 3 bases and J 4 bases, leaving 12 bases between the germline ends. This CDR3 is built from 14 residues. The CDR3 here is CASSPGGQVYGYTF. CDR3 DNA sequence: TGTGCCAGCTCACCGGGGGGGCAGGTCTATGGCTACACCTTC.

This chain joins TRBV30 and TRBJ2-1; D gene unclear. CDR1 is GTSNPN and CDR2 is SVGIG in the germline V gene (reference sequence). Trimming stripped 0 bases from V and 7 bases from J, with 16 bases between. This CDR3 contains 15 residues. This CDR3 reads CAWSVPRRSRNEQFF. The CDR3 nucleotides are TGTGCCTGGAGTGTACCGAGAAGGTCTAGGAATGAGCAGTTCTTC.

This clone was recorded once. The chain employs TRBV12-5 and TRBJ1-4; D gene ambiguous. The CDR3 is made up of 14 amino acids. The germline V gene has CDR1 LGHNT and CDR2 FRNRAP. V dropped 3 bases and J dropped 8 bases, with 13 bases sitting between them. DNA for the CDR3: TGTGCTAGTGGTTTAAGAGGAAGATACGAAAAACTGTTTTTT. Protein product: CASGLRGRYEKLFF.

The chain recombines TRBV10-3 with TRBJ2-5; the match to TRBD1 covers 8 bases. This CDR3 comprises 13 residues. Germline CDR1 reads ENHRY; CDR2 reads SYGVKD. V shed 8 bases, J shed 9 bases, and the junction held 11 bases outside the gene matches. The DNA of the CDR3 is TGTGCCATCCGACTTGGACAGGGTGGTCCCCAGTACTTC. This translates into CAIRLGQGGPQYF.

V gene TRBV5-1 combines with J gene TRBJ1-1; 9 bases agree with TRBD1. CDR1 is SGHRS and CDR2 is YFSETQ in the germline V gene. The CDR3 is 15 residues long. J gave up 3 bases and V 5 bases, and 8 bases lay outside the gene matches. The CDR3 sequence is CASRLRTGADTEAFF. In DNA, the CDR3 is TGCGCCAGCAGACTTAGGACAGGGGCGGACACTGAAGCTTTCTTT.

The V call is TRBV2, the J call TRBJ1-5; no reliable D call. The V gene lost 0 bases and the J gene lost 7 bases, with 13 bases spanning the gap. CDR1 and CDR2 (germline): SNHLY, FYNNEI. The CDR3 consists of 15 residues. The CDR3 DNA sequence: TGTGCCAGCAGTGAAGCGCGGGGAGGGTTCCAGCCCCAGCATTTT. As protein: CASSEARGGFQPQHF. The full variable domain, in which reference TRBV2 and TRBJ1-5 provide the parts outside the CDR3, is EPEVTQTPSHQVTQMGQEVILRCVPISNHLYFYWYRQILGQKVEFLVSFYNNEISEKSEIFDDQFSVERPDGSNFTLKIRSTKLEDSAMYFCASSEARGGFQPQHFGDGTRLSIL.

For this clone: With a much larger clone just one base away, this may be a read error. The sample holds other DNA sequences that translate to the same CDR3. V usage is TRBV25-1 and J usage is TRBJ1-6; no firm D call. Trimming stripped 1 base from V and 10 bases from J, with 20 bases between. CDR3 length equals 17 residues. From germline, CDR1 is MGHDK and CDR2 SYGVNS. The CDR3 DNA sequence: TGTGCCAGCAGTGAATCGGACTCGGGTTCGGGAATCTCACCCCTCCACTTT. Translation: CASSESDSGSGISPLHF.

The V gene is TRBV7-8, the J gene TRBJ2-3; 13 bases line up with TRBD2. CDR3 size: 15 residues. Germline V gene lookup returns CDR1 SGHVS and CDR2 FQNEAQ. With V trimmed by 5 bases and J by 9 bases, 8 bases remained unmatched. CDR3 nucleotides: TGTGCCAGCAGCACCCGGACTAGCGGGGGCGACACGCAGTATTTT. This translates into CASSTRTSGGDTQYF.

Regarding this clone: The sample carries other DNA sequences with the same CDR3. CDR3 loop: CASSPTGGTYEQYF. The CDR3, as DNA: TGCGCCAGCAGCCCGACAGGCGGTACCTACGAGCAGTACTTC. The chain employs TRBV5-1 and TRBJ2-7; possible D gene TRBD1, 6 bases. V lost 4 bases to trimming and J lost 2 bases, with 13 bases between them. CDR3 size: 14 residues. Germline CDR1 SGHRS, CDR2 YFSETQ.